A selection of T cell receptor beta chains follows, all from one sample in a study of regulatory T cells in long-lasting Graves disease. Using its own MiXCR run on the multiplex PCR reads, TCRdb lists one record per CDR3 protein. The data hold roughly 530,000 distinct CDR3 sequences, with 15% to 20% observed a single time. This sample was shared with a second study, whose subject was T cells in Graves' hyperthyroidism and ophthalmopathy.

Specimen: peripheral blood mononuclear cells (PBMCs), collected at new diagnosis, from a patient treated with antithyroid drugs. All receptors come from a woman aged 40-65 years with Graves disease. CDR3s include the opening cysteine and the closing phenylalanine or tryptophan. Each record gives: J gene, V gene, clone size, D gene, CDR3 DNA, CDR3 protein. D genes are given only for firm matches. Size is stated for part of the rows, as once, few or many counts, or as a class when the clone is expanded.

TRBJ1-1,TRBV20-1,NA,TRBD1,TGCAGTGCTAGCGCTATGACAGGGCTGACTGAAGCTTTCTTT,CSASAMTGLTEAFF
TRBJ2-7,TRBV4-1,NA,NA,TGTGCCAGCGGCATGAATCCGTACGGTGCTTACGAGCAGTACTTC,CASGMNPYGAYEQYF
TRBJ1-2,TRBV12-3/TRBV12-4,many,NA,TGTGCCAGCAGTTTATGGGGGGAATATGGCTACACCTTC,CASSLWGEYGYTF
TRBJ2-3,TRBV7-9,NA,NA,TGTGCCAGCAGCTTGGGACGGGATGGAGATACGCAGTATTTT,CASSLGRDGDTQYF
TRBJ1-1,TRBV30,many,NA,TGTGCCTGGAGCCTCTCGACAGGGAACACTGAAGCTTTCTTT,CAWSLSTGNTEAFF
TRBJ1-5,TRBV11-2,many,NA,TGTGCCAGCAGCCCCGCGGGTGAGGGACAGCCCCAGCATTTT,CASSPAGEGQPQHF
TRBJ1-2,TRBV20-1,NA,TRBD1,TGCAGTGCTCGAATATTTGGACAGGTAGTCTGCACCTTC,CSARIFGQVVCTF
TRBJ1-5,TRBV6-1,many,NA,TGTGCCAGCAGAATGCAGGACAATAGCAATCAGCCCCAGCATTTT,CASRMQDNSNQPQHF
TRBJ2-1,TRBV7-4,once,TRBD2,TGTGCCAGCAGCTTAGTAGTTAGGGAGCGGGACTTTTTCCATGAGCAGTTCTTC,CASSLVVRERDFFHEQFF
TRBJ1-4,TRBV6-1,many,NA,TGTGCCAGCAACGACGACAGTAATAATGAAAAACTGTTTTTT,CASNDDSNNEKLFF
TRBJ1-2,TRBV10-3,many,NA,TGTGCCATCAGTGAGTCCCCCTACGGGAGCCCCTATGGCTACACCTTC,CAISESPYGSPYGYTF
TRBJ1-1,TRBV10-3,many,NA,TGTGCCATCAGTGAGTTAGGGCTGAACACTGAAGCTTTCTTT,CAISELGLNTEAFF
TRBJ1-5,TRBV7-2,NA,NA,TGTGCCAGCAGCTTAGTCGCTGGGGTCAATCAGCCCCAGCATTTT,CASSLVAGVNQPQHF
TRBJ1-1,TRBV5-1,few,TRBD1,TGCGCCAGCAGCTGGAACGGACAGGGGCCTAACACTGAAGCTTTCTTT,CASSWNGQGPNTEAFF
TRBJ1-1,TRBV9,NA,NA,TGCGCGTTGGGGGGCCCCGATTTAGCTGAAGCTTTCTTT,CALGGPDLAEAFF
TRBJ2-7,TRBV20-1,NA,NA,TGCAGTGCTCGGGGAGGAAAGGGAGCCTACGAGCAGTACTTC,CSARGGKGAYEQYF
TRBJ2-1,TRBV3-1,NA,TRBD1,TGTGCCAGCAGCCCCGGGGACAGGGGAAGCGAGCAGTTCTTC,CASSPGDRGSEQFF
TRBJ2-3,TRBV4-1,NA,NA,TGCGCCAGCAGCCAAGAGGGGAGCTTCGGGGATACGCAGTATTTT,CASSQEGSFGDTQYF
TRBJ2-5,TRBV19,few,TRBD1,TGTGCCAGCAGTGACAGGGGTAGGGGAGAGACCCAGTACTTC,CASSDRGRGETQYF
TRBJ2-4,TRBV6-2/TRBV6-3,NA,NA,TGTGCCAGCAGTGAATGGGCTAGCTCGGGATCCAAAAACATTCAGTACTTC,CASSEWASSGSKNIQYF
TRBJ1-4,TRBV4-1,few,NA,TGCGCCAGCAGCCCCCTGGGACACAAGTATGGGAGTGAAAAACTGTTTTTT,CASSPLGHKYGSEKLFF
TRBJ2-4,TRBV30,many,NA,TGTGCCTGGAGTAACCTCGGACGCATTCAGTACTTC,CAWSNLGRIQYF
TRBJ2-1,TRBV27,NA,TRBD2,TGTGCCAGCACGGCGGGGGGGCCGAGGAATGAGCAGTTCTTC,CASTAGGPRNEQFF
TRBJ2-7,TRBV12-3/TRBV12-4,NA,TRBD1,TGTGCCAGCGCCAGGGACAGGGGGCGGGCCGAGCAGTACTTC,CASARDRGRAEQYF
TRBJ1-2,TRBV2,NA,NA,TGTGCCAGCAGAAATCGAACCGGGCCCGGGGGTGGCTACACCTTC,CASRNRTGPGGGYTF
TRBJ2-7,TRBV13,many,TRBD1,TGTGCCAGCAGCCACGGACAGGGGGCGTCCTACGAGCAGTACTTC,CASSHGQGASYEQYF
TRBJ2-3,TRBV24-1,few,NA,TGTGCCACCAGTGATTTTGGGCAGCAACCGGGACTGAAAGGGGGTAGTAGCACAGATACGCAGTATTTT,CATSDFGQQPGLKGGSSTDTQYF
TRBJ1-3,TRBV11-2,NA,TRBD1,TGTGCCAGCAGCTTAGATCCAGGGGGTTCTGGAAACACCATATATTTT,CASSLDPGGSGNTIYF
TRBJ1-2,TRBV12-3/TRBV12-4,NA,NA,TGTGCCAGCAGCCCCCCACATCTCACTAACTATGGCTACACCTTC,CASSPPHLTNYGYTF
TRBJ2-3,TRBV11-1,many,TRBD2,TGTGCCAGCAGCTTAGAGACTAGCCTCACAGATACGCAGTATTTT,CASSLETSLTDTQYF
TRBJ2-1,TRBV5-1,NA,TRBD2,TGCGCCAGCAGCCCCCGGGAGGCCCCCTCCTACAATGAGCAGTTCTTC,CASSPREAPSYNEQFF
TRBJ1-6,TRBV28,many,TRBD1,TGTGCCAGCACCTCAGTGCCAGGGGGCGGGAATTCACCCCTCCACTTT,CASTSVPGGGNSPLHF
TRBJ1-3,TRBV20-1,few,NA,TGCAGTGCTAGAGATCCCGGGCGCTTCGCTTATGGAAACACCATATATTTT,CSARDPGRFAYGNTIYF
TRBJ2-2,TRBV12-3/TRBV12-4,few,NA,TGTGCCAGCAGTGCCCTCTATGGTCACGGGGAGCTGTTTTTT,CASSALYGHGELFF
TRBJ2-2,TRBV6-2/TRBV6-3,NA,NA,TGTGCCAGCAGTCCCGCCCGGGACACTAACACCGGGGAGCTGTTTTTT,CASSPARDTNTGELFF
TRBJ1-5,TRBV20-1,NA,NA,TGCAGTGCTCCCGGGCCCCCGGGTGGCAATCAGCCCCAGCATTTT,CSAPGPPGGNQPQHF
TRBJ2-4,TRBV6-1,few,TRBD1,TGTGCCAGCAGTGAAGCGCTTCGGGACAGGGGTATCTTC,CASSEALRDRGIF
TRBJ1-3,TRBV2,NA,TRBD1,TGTGCCGGCTCAGAGCAGGGGGCTGGAAACACCATATATTTT,CAGSEQGAGNTIYF
TRBJ2-1,TRBV11-2,many,NA,TGTGCCAGCAGCCTCCGGGGTGATGAGCAGTTCTTC,CASSLRGDEQFF
TRBJ1-1,TRBV14,once,NA,TGTGCCAGCAGCCAAGGGGGTGGCCCTAGGAGCACTGAAGCTTTCTTT,CASSQGGGPRSTEAFF
TRBJ1-4,TRBV3-1,NA,TRBD1,TGTGCCAGCAGCCAACAACAGGGGTGGGAAAAACTGTTTTTT,CASSQQQGWEKLFF
TRBJ2-1,TRBV6-2/TRBV6-3,many,NA,TGTGCCAGCAGTTACCTATGGGCGTCGAGGGAGCAGTTCTTC,CASSYLWASREQFF
TRBJ1-1,TRBV13,many,NA,TGTGCCAGCAGCTCCCGGGACACATCGAACACTGAAGCTTTCTTT,CASSSRDTSNTEAFF
TRBJ2-2,TRBV7-9,few,TRBD1,TGTGCCAGCAGCGACGGGACAGTAACCGGGGAGCTGTTTTTT,CASSDGTVTGELFF
TRBJ2-6,TRBV3-1,NA,NA,TGTGCCAGCAGCCAAGATCTCTCTGGGGCCAACGTCCTGACTTTC,CASSQDLSGANVLTF
TRBJ1-3,TRBV5-1,NA,NA,TGCGCCAGCAGCTTGGATCAGGTCGGCTCTGGAAACACCATATATTTT,CASSLDQVGSGNTIYF
TRBJ2-1,TRBV12-3/TRBV12-4,NA,TRBD2,TGTGCCAGCAGGGGATTAGGGACTAGCGGGGGCAAAATATACAATGAGCAGTTCTTC,CASRGLGTSGGKIYNEQFF
TRBJ1-6,TRBV14,NA,NA,TGTGCCAGCAGTCGGACGGGACCCCTCCACTTT,CASSRTGPLHF
TRBJ1-3,TRBV18,NA,NA,TGTGCCAGCTCCCCCCAGAGTGGAGGGATAGGAAACACCATATATTTT,CASSPQSGGIGNTIYF
TRBJ2-7,TRBV6-1,many,NA,TGTGCCAGCAGTGAGCGGCCTAGCCCCTACGAGCAGTACTTC,CASSERPSPYEQYF
TRBJ1-5,TRBV10-3,NA,NA,TGTGCCATCAGTGAACTGAGAGATAGCAATCAGCCCCAGCATTTT,CAISELRDSNQPQHF
TRBJ1-5,TRBV6-5,NA,NA,TGTGCCAGCAGTTCCACATCCGGCTATAGCAATCAGCCCCAGCATTTT,CASSSTSGYSNQPQHF
TRBJ2-1,TRBV4-2,few,TRBD2,TGTGCCAGCAGCCAAGGAGCAAGCGGGGGGCGGAACAATGAGCAGTTCTTC,CASSQGASGGRNNEQFF
TRBJ1-1,TRBV5-1,many,NA,TGCGCCAGCAGCCCCGTTAGCAGGGCTTACGAAGCTTTCTTT,CASSPVSRAYEAFF